The clone carrying this T cell receptor beta chain was seen at least ten times. Its antigen is still unknown. This specimen belongs to a study of early T cells in non-severe SARS-CoV-2 infection. Across the study: Sequenced bulk RNA came from whole blood that was unsorted, and chains were unpaired. The study, taken as a whole, reports: The VDJdb matching leaned toward anti-spike CD8 responses and overlooked private and CD4 specificities.

Tagging with unique molecular identifiers was applied to individual cDNA molecules. From the 5' RACE reads, TCRdb called clonotypes with MiXCR, one entry per CDR3 protein. The sample yields 20,000 or so distinct CDR3 sequences, less than 7.5% seen once. The CDR3 runs to 14 residues. Germline V gene lookup returns CDR1 SGHVS and CDR2 FQNEAQ. With 2 bases clipped from V and 6 bases from J, the junction kept 7 bases outside the gene matches. The gene calls are TRBV7-8 and TRBJ2-7; TRBD1 matches at 7 bases. This receptor was obtained from an adult who was a healthcare worker with PCR-confirmed SARS-CoV-2 infection or an uninfected control (not recorded which). The sample was whole blood, taken at baseline. CDR3 protein: CASSLRLTGPEQYF. As DNA, the CDR3 is TGTGCCAGCAGCTTACGTTTGACAGGGCCCGAGCAGTACTTC.